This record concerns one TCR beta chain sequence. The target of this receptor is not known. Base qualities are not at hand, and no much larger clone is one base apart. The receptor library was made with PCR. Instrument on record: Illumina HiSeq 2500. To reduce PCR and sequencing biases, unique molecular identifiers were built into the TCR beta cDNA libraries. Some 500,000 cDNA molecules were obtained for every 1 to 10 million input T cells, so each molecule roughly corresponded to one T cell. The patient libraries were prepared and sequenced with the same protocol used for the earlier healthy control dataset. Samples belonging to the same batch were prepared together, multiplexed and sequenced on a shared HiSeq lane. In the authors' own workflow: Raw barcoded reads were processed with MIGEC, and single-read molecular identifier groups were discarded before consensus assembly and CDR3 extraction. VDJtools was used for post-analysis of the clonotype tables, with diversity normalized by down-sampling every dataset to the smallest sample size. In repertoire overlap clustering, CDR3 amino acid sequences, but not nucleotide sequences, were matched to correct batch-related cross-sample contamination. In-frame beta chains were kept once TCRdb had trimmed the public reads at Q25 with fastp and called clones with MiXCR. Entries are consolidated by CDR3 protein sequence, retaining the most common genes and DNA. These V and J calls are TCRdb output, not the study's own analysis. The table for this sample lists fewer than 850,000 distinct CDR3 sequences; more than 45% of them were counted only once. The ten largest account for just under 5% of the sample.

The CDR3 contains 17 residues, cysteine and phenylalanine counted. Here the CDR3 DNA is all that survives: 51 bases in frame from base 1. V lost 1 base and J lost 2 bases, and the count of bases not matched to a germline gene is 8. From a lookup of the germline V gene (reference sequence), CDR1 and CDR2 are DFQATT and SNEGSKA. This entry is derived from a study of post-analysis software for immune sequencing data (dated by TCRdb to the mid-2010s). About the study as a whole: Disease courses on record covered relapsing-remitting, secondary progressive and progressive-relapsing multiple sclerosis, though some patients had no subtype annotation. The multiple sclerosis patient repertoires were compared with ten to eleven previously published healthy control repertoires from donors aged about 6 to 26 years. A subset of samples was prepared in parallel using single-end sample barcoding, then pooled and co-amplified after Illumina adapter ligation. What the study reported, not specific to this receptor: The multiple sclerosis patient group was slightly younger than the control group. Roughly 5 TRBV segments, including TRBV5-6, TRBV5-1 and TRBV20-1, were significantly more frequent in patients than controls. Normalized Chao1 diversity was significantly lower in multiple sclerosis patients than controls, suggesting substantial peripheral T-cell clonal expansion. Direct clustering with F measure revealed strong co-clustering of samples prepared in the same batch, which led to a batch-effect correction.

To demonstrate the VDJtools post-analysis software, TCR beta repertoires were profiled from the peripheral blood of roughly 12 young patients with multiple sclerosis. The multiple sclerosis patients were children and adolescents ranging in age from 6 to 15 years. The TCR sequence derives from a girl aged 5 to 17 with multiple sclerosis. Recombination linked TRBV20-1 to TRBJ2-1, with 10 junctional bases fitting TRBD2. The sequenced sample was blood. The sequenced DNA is TGCAGTGCTAGAGGGTGGACTAGCGGTAGGACCTACAATGAGCAGTTCTTC. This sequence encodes CSARGWTSGRTYNEQFF.